This TCR beta chain was profiled in a study of identical twins. Findings and limits, study-wide: Out-of-frame alpha sequences common to twins exhibited a surplus of low generation probability. Clonotypes of the beta chain that were abundant in cord blood carried fewer insertions (memory repertoires showed none).

The table lists this clonotype with many counts. The antigen is undetermined. From germline, CDR1 is SGDLS and CDR2 YYNGEE. With V trimmed by 0 bases and J by 7 bases, 2 bases remained unmatched. The CDR3 totals 15 residues. Template switching added a universal primer site; cDNA carried unique molecular identifiers. TCRdb reprocessed the 5' RACE reads via MiXCR and lists one record per CDR3 protein. The sample includes approximately 630,000 distinct CDR3 sequences, around 7.4% of them seen just once. Healthy Caucasians were all of the donors. This same sample was also part of a study on yellow fever vaccine responses in identical twins.

The chain combines TRBV9 with TRBJ1-6, with TRBD1 identical over 9 bases. The sequenced sample was PBMCs. The sequence derives from a woman under 30 in good health. Written as DNA, the CDR3 is TGTGCCAGCAGCGTAGAGGACAGGGGAAATTCACCCCTCCACTTT. Protein: CASSVEDRGNSPLHF.